One and the same sample provided the 32 T cell receptor beta chains below, sequenced in a study of OX40 agonist ivuxolimab in advanced cancers. The method was immunoSEQ multiplex PCR; TCRdb's version includes in-frame clones alone and lacks a portion of them. The profile shows about 100,000 clones, roughly 90% of them singletons. Material: CD4+ or CD8+ T cells sorted from blood, obtained in a trial of the OX40 agonist ivuxolimab. The receptors derive from an adult with an advanced solid tumor such as melanoma, head and neck, liver or kidney cancer.

This chain connects TRBV11-2 to TRBJ1-6; no clear D gene. V lost 5 bases and J lost 5, with 13 bases in between. The CDR3 length is 15 residues. Germline loops: CDR1 SGHAT, CDR2 FQNNGV. CDR3 amino acids: CASSLGSRNNSPLHF. Here the CDR3 DNA reads TGTGCCAGCAGCCTAGGGAGTCGGAATAATTCACCCCTCCACTTT.

This chain uses TRBV23-1 with TRBJ1-1, with no clear D. TRBV23-1 is an ORF for which the function is uncertain. Trimming cost V 0 bases and J 7 bases, with 12 bases left between them. The CDR3 length is 14 residues. The CDR3 region is CASSQSWGIDEAFF. The CDR3 coding sequence is TGCGCCAGCAGTCAATCCTGGGGTATCGATGAAGCTTTCTTT.

The rearrangement joins TRBV19 to TRBJ1-3; D gene ambiguous. V was cut by 4 bases and J by 0 bases, with 10 bases left in between. Germline V gene lookup returns CDR1 LNHDA and CDR2 SQIVND (reference sequence). The CDR3 spans 15 residues. This chain's CDR3 is CASSTTRGSGNTIYF. The DNA for the CDR3 is TGTGCCAGTAGTACAACAAGAGGCTCTGGAAACACCATATATTTT.

The chain links TRBV30 to TRBJ1-2; no definite D call. Germline V gene lookup returns CDR1 GTSNPN and CDR2 SVGIG (reference sequence). V lost 4 bases, J lost 4 bases, and 10 bases lay in between. The CDR3 contains 12 residues. In nucleotides, the CDR3 is TGTGCCTGGAACCCTAACAGCTATGGCTACACCTTC. It codes for CAWNPNSYGYTF.

This chain joins TRBV27 and TRBJ2-7, with TRBD2 matching 10 bases. CDR3 size: 15 residues. V lost 10 bases, J lost 0 bases, and 9 bases stayed unmatched. CDR1 is MNHEY, CDR2 SMNVEV, per germline (reference sequence). This CDR3 reads CATRGSGGNSYEQYF. CDR3 DNA: TGTGCCACCAGAGGTAGCGGGGGGAACTCCTACGAGCAGTACTTC.

CDR3 DNA: TGCGCCAGCATTAGACAGAGGACAATGTATGGCTACACCTTC. Translated, it gives CASIRQRTMYGYTF. This chain connects TRBV10-1 to TRBJ1-2; TRBD1 might be the D (5 bases). V lost 7 bases and J lost 5, with 17 bases in between. Germline values: CDR1 WNHNN, CDR2 SYGVQD (reference sequence). This CDR3 comprises 14 residues.

The gene calls are TRBV6-1 and TRBJ1-5; the D is unclear. The germline V and J ends were trimmed by 0 bases and 4 bases, with 13 bases remaining between them. In germline, CDR1 is MNHNS, CDR2 SASEGT. The CDR3 runs 16 residues. CDR3 bases: TGTGCCAGCAGTGAAGCTAGGCGGGGATGGAATCAGCCCCAGCATTTT. Translating gives CASSEARRGWNQPQHF.

The chain has TRBV19 and TRBJ2-2; D may be TRBD1 (5 bases). The germline V gene encodes CDR1 LNHDA and CDR2 SQIVND (reference sequence). Trimming stripped 5 bases from V and 6 bases from J, with 7 bases between. CDR3 length: 12 amino acids. Here the CDR3 reads CASSLGPGELFF. The DNA of the CDR3 is TGTGCCAGTAGTCTGGGGCCCGGGGAGCTGTTTTTT. The full variable domain, with the rest looked up from reference TRBV19 and TRBJ2-2, is DGGITQSPKYLFRKEGQNVTLSCEQNLNHDAMYWYRQDPGQGLRLIYYSQIVNDFQKGDIAEGYSVSREKKESFPLTVTSAQKNPTAFYLCASSLGPGELFFGEGSRLTVL.

As DNA, the CDR3 is TGTGCCAGCAGCTTAGGGACAGGGTCGTATGGCTACACCTTC. It codes for CASSLGTGSYGYTF. This chain joins TRBV7-9 and TRBJ1-2, with 8 bases that match TRBD1. Germline V gives CDR1 SEHNR, CDR2 FQNEAQ (reference sequence). CDR3 size: 14 residues. The trim removed 1 base at V and 5 bases at J, leaving 3 bases unmatched.

The chain carries TRBV30 and TRBJ2-5; D unclear. Trimming shortened V by 4 bases and J by 2 bases, and 5 bases separated the two germline ends. The germline V gene has CDR1 GTSNPN and CDR2 SVGIG (reference sequence). The CDR3 length is 11 residues. In nucleotides, the CDR3 is TGTGCCTGGATAAGACAAGAGACCCAGTACTTC. Translated, it gives CAWIRQETQYF.

The chain carries TRBV5-1 and TRBJ2-5; no definite D call. The length of the CDR3 is 12 residues. In germline, CDR1 is SGHRS, CDR2 YFSETQ. The V end lost 8 bases, the J end lost 1 base, and 9 bases lay between the germline ends. As DNA, the CDR3 is TGCGCCAGAGTAAAGGCCCAAGAGACCCAGTACTTC. Translating gives CARVKAQETQYF.

The chain combines TRBV5-1 with TRBJ2-1; TRBD2 might be the D (6 bases). Per the germline V gene, CDR1 is SGHRS and CDR2 is YFSETQ. The CDR3 is 15 amino acids. Trimming pared 4 bases from V and 5 bases from J, leaving 16 bases between. This CDR3 reads CASSPDPGLHNEQFF. The CDR3 bases are TGCGCCAGCAGCCCGGACCCGGGACTTCACAATGAGCAGTTCTTC.

This clone is a singleton in its sample. This chain links TRBV9 with TRBJ2-2; no clear D gene. V lost 1 base to trimming and J lost 2 bases, with 9 bases between them. This CDR3 has 15 residues. Germline CDR1 is SGDLS and CDR2 is YYNGEE. CDR3 loop: CASSVSRLNTGELFF. In DNA form, the CDR3 reads TGTGCCAGCAGCGTATCCCGGCTAAACACCGGGGAGCTGTTTTTT.

The chain couples TRBV11-2 to TRBJ2-3, with D possibly being TRBD2 (5 bases). CDR1 is SGHAT and CDR2 is FQNNGV in the germline V gene. V was shortened by 3 bases and J by 0 bases, with 10 bases between the two germline ends. There are 15 residues in the CDR3. The CDR3 reads CASSFRPGSTDTQYF. CDR3 bases: TGTGCCAGCAGCTTTCGCCCGGGGAGCACAGATACGCAGTATTTT.

The genes are TRBV28 and TRBJ1-3, with D perhaps matching TRBD1 (5 bases). This CDR3 contains 14 residues. V was pared by 1 base and J by 3 bases, with 7 bases between. Germline V gives CDR1 MDHEN, CDR2 SYDVKM. CDR3 bases: TGTGCCAGCAGTTTATCAGGGTTTGGAAACACCATATATTTT. Encoded protein: CASSLSGFGNTIYF.

The chain recombines TRBV6-5 with TRBJ2-3; unclear D gene. V lost 6 bases and J lost 4, with 11 bases in between. Germline V gene data show CDR1 as MNHEY and CDR2 as SVGAGI. This CDR3 has 13 residues. The CDR3 sequence: CASRATSPDTQYF. CDR3 bases: TGTGCCAGCAGGGCGACGAGTCCAGATACGCAGTATTTT.

The J gene is TRBJ2-1, the V gene TRBV28, with D possibly matching TRBD2 (5 bases). The CDR3 consists of 13 residues. Trimming stripped 3 bases from V and 8 bases from J, with 11 bases between. Germline assignment: CDR1 MDHEN and CDR2 SYDVKM. The CDR3 DNA follows: TGTGCCAGCAGTTTTAGCGACGAAGATGAGCAGTTCTTC. Amino acids: CASSFSDEDEQFF.

Concerning this clone itself: The same CDR3 is also encoded by other DNA sequences in this sample. V gene TRBV19 combines with J gene TRBJ2-3, with 16 nucleotides matching TRBD2. Looked up from germline, CDR1 is LNHDA and CDR2 is SQIVND (reference sequence). This CDR3 is built from 17 residues. Losses at the gene ends were 4 bases for V and 4 bases for J; bases not matched to a gene: 5. The CDR3, as DNA: TGTGCCAGTAGTACTCCGGGACTAGCGGGGGGGGCAGATACGCAGTATTTT. Translated: CASSTPGLAGGADTQYF.

This chain links TRBV28 with TRBJ2-7; D call uncertain. Germline V lookup: CDR1 MDHEN, CDR2 SYDVKM. This CDR3 is 12 amino acids long. Trimming took off 4 bases at V and 6 bases at J, with 10 bases between the two ends. CDR3 nucleotide sequence: TGTGCCAGCAGTTCCCAGTTTGGCGAGCAGTACTTC. Its translation: CASSSQFGEQYF.

In its sample, this clone was seen once. The chain carries TRBV6-1 and TRBJ1-5, with D possibly matching TRBD1 (6 bases). This CDR3 comprises 14 residues. V was trimmed by 6 bases and J by 3 bases, leaving 12 bases between them. The germline gives CDR1 MNHNS, CDR2 SASEGT. In nucleotides, the CDR3 is TGTGCCAGCAGCCCCGGGACACTCAATCAGCCCCAGCATTTT. It codes for CASSPGTLNQPQHF.

This sequence joins TRBV21-1 and TRBJ2-3; the table names TRBD1, a call not compared with the DNA. TRBV21-1 represents a pseudogene. The CDR3 spans 15 residues. This CDR3 is CASRGQGEATDTQYF. Written as DNA, the CDR3 is TGTGCCAGCCGGGGACAGGGAGAAGCCACAGATACGCAGTATTTT.

This sequence joins TRBV6-5 and TRBJ2-1; tentatively, D is TRBD2 (5 bases). The CDR3 sequence is 15 residues long. CDR1 is MNHEY, CDR2 SVGAGI, per germline. The germline V and J ends were trimmed by 0 bases and 4 bases, with 10 bases remaining between them. For the CDR3, the DNA is TGTGCCAGCAGTTACTCGGGCGGGCTATACAATGAGCAGTTCTTC. Its protein is CASSYSGGLYNEQFF.

DNA of the CDR3: TGTGCCAGCAGCCCGGGGGCAGGGGGGTTCTCCTATAATTCACCCCTCCACTTT. It yields the protein CASSPGAGGFSYNSPLHF. The chain combines TRBV5-8 with TRBJ1-6; 7 bases agree with TRBD1. This CDR3 is 18 amino acids long. From germline, CDR1 is SGHTS and CDR2 YDEGEE. J was trimmed by 0 bases and V by 4 bases; bases with no gene match: 10.

This clone was detected only once. This chain's CDR3 is CASSSGTSGSYEQYF. CDR3 bases: TGTGCCAGCAGCTCCGGGACTAGCGGGAGCTACGAGCAGTACTTC. V gene TRBV5-4 combines with J gene TRBJ2-7; 14 nucleotides align to TRBD2. Germline V gene data show CDR1 as SGHNT and CDR2 as YYREEE (reference sequence). The V and J ends lost 3 bases and 3 bases, in that order; junction bases with no gene match: 2. This CDR3 comprises 15 residues.

This chain uses TRBV6-1 with TRBJ1-2; 9 bases agree with TRBD1. Germline V gives CDR1 MNHNS, CDR2 SASEGT. J gave up 8 bases and V 2 bases, and 9 bases lay outside the gene matches. There are 15 residues in the CDR3. CDR3 protein: CASSENGRQGGGYTF. CDR3 nucleotide sequence: TGTGCCAGCAGTGAAAATGGGAGACAGGGGGGCGGCTACACCTTC.

This chain joins TRBV27 and TRBJ2-7; tentative D call: TRBD2 (5 bases). Germline lookup yields CDR1 MNHEY and CDR2 SMNVEV (reference sequence). V was shortened by 3 bases and J by 2 bases, with 17 bases between the two germline ends. This CDR3 is 16 amino acids long. CDR3 residues: CASSFVARASTYEQYF. The CDR3, as DNA: TGTGCCAGCAGTTTTGTGGCGAGGGCCAGTACCTACGAGCAGTACTTC.

V and J are TRBV7-9 and TRBJ2-3; 9 bases map to TRBD1. The V gene's germline CDR1 is SEHNR and CDR2 FQNEAQ (reference sequence). The CDR3 is 16 amino acids. The V gene end was trimmed by 4 bases and the J gene end by 0 bases; junction bases not matched to a gene: 5. The DNA of the CDR3 is TGTGCCAGCAGCTATACAGGGGGCCGTAGCACAGATACGCAGTATTTT. It yields the protein CASSYTGGRSTDTQYF.

This clone turned up a few times. This sequence joins TRBV5-4 and TRBJ1-2; TRBD1 might be the D (5 bases). Between the trimmed V and J ends, which lost 1 base and 5 bases, there was a span of 12 bases. CDR1 is SGHNT and CDR2 is YYREEE in the germline V gene (reference sequence). The CDR3 has 14 amino acids. The CDR3 here is CASSLIGRTYGYTF. CDR3 in DNA: TGTGCCAGCAGCTTGATAGGGAGGACATATGGCTACACCTTC.

V and J are TRBV11-2 and TRBJ2-5; 12 nucleotides match TRBD2. The V and J ends lost 6 bases and 1 base, in that order; junction bases with no gene match: 3. The V gene's germline CDR1 is SGHAT and CDR2 FQNNGV. The CDR3 loop spans 15 amino acids. In DNA, the CDR3 is TGTGCCAGCAGAGGACTAGCGGGAATCCAAGAGACCCAGTACTTC. Translation: CASRGLAGIQETQYF.

The gene calls are TRBV6-5 and TRBJ1-6; 8 bases map to TRBD1. The V gene's germline CDR1 is MNHEY and CDR2 SVGAGI. Trimming cost V 7 bases and J 7 bases; bases outside gene matches: 9. This CDR3 has 15 residues. CDR3 coding DNA: TGTGCCAGCAAGATCGAGACAGGGGAGAATTCACCCCTCCACTTT. Residues: CASKIETGENSPLHF.

Details on this clone: One end of the junction fails to match germline, which may point to a read error. V is TRBV4-1 and J is TRBJ1-2; TRBD1 might be the D (6 bases). The CDR3 covers 17 residues. Germline V gene lookup returns CDR1 MGHRA and CDR2 YSYEKL. The CDR3 protein is CASSQDISGAHNYGYTF. DNA for the CDR3: TGCGCCAGCAGTCAAGATATTTCAGGGGCTCATAACTATGGCTACACCTTC.

This sequence joins TRBV7-2 and TRBJ2-7; 8 positions match TRBD2. CDR1 and CDR2 from the germline V gene are SGHTA and FQGNSA. After removal of 5 bases from V and 6 bases from J, the junction contained 15 bases not matched to a gene. The CDR3 runs 16 residues. CDR3 in amino acids: CASSRESGTRVSEQYF. In DNA form, the CDR3 reads TGTGCCAGCAGCCGAGAGTCCGGGACTAGAGTCTCCGAGCAGTACTTC.